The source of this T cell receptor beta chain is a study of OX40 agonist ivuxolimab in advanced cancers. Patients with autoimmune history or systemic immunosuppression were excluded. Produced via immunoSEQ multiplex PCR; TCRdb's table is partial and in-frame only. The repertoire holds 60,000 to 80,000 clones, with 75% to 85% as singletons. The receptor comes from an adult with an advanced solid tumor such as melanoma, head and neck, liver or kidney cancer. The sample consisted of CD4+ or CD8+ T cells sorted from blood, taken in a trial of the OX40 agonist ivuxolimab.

The CDR3: CASSRGGTASLVQYF. As DNA, the CDR3 is TGCGCCAGCAGCCGAGGGGGGACGGCCAGCTTAGTGCAGTACTTC. V gene TRBV4-1 combines with J gene TRBJ2-7; tentatively, D is TRBD1 or TRBD2 (6 bases each). Germline V gene sequence: CDR1 MGHRA, CDR2 YSYEKL. V lost 4 bases, J lost 9 bases, and 22 bases lay in between. The CDR3 loop spans 15 amino acids.